Listed below are T cell receptor beta chains from one sample, sequenced in a study of shared clonotypes between healthy human individuals. Here immunoSEQ multiplex PCR was the method, and the copy in TCRdb shows in-frame clones only, minus some. Of 1 million to 1.3 million clones listed, around three quarters are singletons. Sequenced material: memory CD4+ T cells from PBMCs. The receptors shown here come from a man in his late teens or twenties in good health. Some clones in this sample may be carry-over from other donors' samples. CDR3s include the opening cysteine and the closing phenylalanine or tryptophan. The D gene is left open where the match is weak. Expanded clones are given a class, and other clones once, few, many or no size at all.

>TRBV6-6|TRBJ1-1|NA|NA
CASRHNTNTEAFF
TGTGCCAGCAGACACAACACCAACACTGAAGCTTTCTTT
>TRBV5-1|TRBJ2-1|NA|NA
CASSLDSPMDNEQFF
TGCGCCAGCAGCTTGGATTCCCCGATGGACAATGAGCAGTTCTTC
>TRBV4-1|TRBJ2-7|NA|TRBD1
CASSENRGDYEQYF
TGCGCCAGCAGCGAGAACAGGGGCGACTACGAGCAGTACTTC
>TRBV9|TRBJ1-3|NA|NA
CASSVDGVRDTIYF
TGTGCCAGCAGCGTGGATGGGGTTAGGGACACCATATATTTT
>TRBV7-7|TRBJ2-2|NA|NA
CASSSRGGELFF
TGTGCCAGCAGCTCGCGCGGCGGGGAGCTGTTTTTT
>TRBV6-5|TRBJ1-1|NA|NA
CASNLRGGAWTEAFF
TGTGCCAGCAATCTACGGGGGGGGGCTTGGACTGAAGCTTTCTTT
>TRBV7-2|TRBJ2-5|NA|TRBD1
CASSQGQGGKETQYF
TGTGCCAGCAGCCAGGGACAGGGGGGGAAAGAGACCCAGTACTTC
>TRBV7-9|TRBJ1-4|NA|NA
CASSLNREGEKLFF
TGTGCCAGCAGCTTAAACAGGGAGGGTGAAAAACTGTTTTTT
>TRBV5-4|TRBJ1-1|NA|NA
CASSPGGARSTEAFF
TGTGCCAGCAGCCCCGGCGGGGCCCGGAGCACTGAAGCTTTCTTT
>TRBV5-1|TRBJ2-7|NA|TRBD1
CASSQGWDRGSYEQYF
TGCGCCAGCAGTCAGGGTTGGGACAGGGGTTCCTACGAGCAGTACTTC
>TRBV29-1|TRBJ2-1|NA|NA
CSEVARSSYNEQFF
TGCAGCGAAGTAGCGCGTAGCTCCTACAATGAGCAGTTCTTC
>TRBV7-3|TRBJ2-3|NA|TRBD1
CASSSKGQNTDTQYF
TGTGCCAGCAGCTCCAAGGGACAGAACACAGATACGCAGTATTTT
>TRBV18|TRBJ2-1|NA|NA
CASSPPSRGLDWNEQFF
TGTGCCAGCTCACCACCGAGCAGAGGGTTGGATTGGAATGAGCAGTTCTTC
>TRBV6-6|TRBJ2-7|few|TRBD1
CATRDRAYEQYF
TGTGCCACGAGGGACAGGGCCTACGAGCAGTACTTC
>TRBV5-6|TRBJ1-2|few|NA
CASSPGGGGYTF
TGTGCCAGCAGCCCGGGCGGGGGTGGCTACACCTTC
>TRBV19|TRBJ2-3|NA|TRBD2
CASSIGTSGIADTQYF
TGTGCCAGTAGTATAGGGACTAGCGGGATCGCTGATACGCAGTATTTT
>TRBV4-1|TRBJ2-7|NA|TRBD1
CASSHLTRDRGREQYF
TGCGCCAGCAGCCATTTAACTCGGGACAGGGGGCGCGAGCAGTACTTC
>TRBV10-3|TRBJ2-3|once|NA
CAIQHGVTDTQYF
TGTGCCATCCAACACGGGGTCACAGATACGCAGTATTTT
>TRBV27|TRBJ1-2|NA|NA
CASSPTQTTQGKGGYTF
TGTGCCAGCAGTCCTACCCAAACCACACAGGGCAAGGGGGGCTACACCTTC
>TRBV10-1|TRBJ2-7|NA|NA
CASSSGPGPYEQYF
TGCGCCAGCAGTTCCGGGCCCGGACCCTACGAGCAGTACTTC
>TRBV30|TRBJ1-1|NA|TRBD1
CAWSVGQGTEAFF
TGTGCCTGGAGTGTAGGACAGGGGACTGAAGCTTTCTTT
>TRBV9|TRBJ1-2|NA|NA
CASQSPETANYGYTF
TGTGCCAGCCAGAGCCCAGAGACAGCTAACTATGGCTACACCTTC
>TRBV30|TRBJ2-5|NA|TRBD1
CAWSVQGAETQYF
TGTGCCTGGAGTGTACAGGGGGCAGAGACCCAGTACTTC
>TRBV7-8|TRBJ2-7|NA|TRBD1
CASSLAFLRQGEKYEQYF
TGTGCCAGCAGCTTAGCCTTCCTCAGACAGGGCGAAAAATACGAGCAGTACTTC
>TRBV2|TRBJ2-1|NA|NA
CASRGDGDEQFF
TGTGCCAGCAGGGGCGACGGAGATGAGCAGTTCTTC
>TRBV10-3|TRBJ1-3|NA|NA
CAAGAAKAGNTIYF
TGTGCCGCCGGGGCAGCTAAGGCTGGAAACACCATATATTTT
>TRBV2|TRBJ1-1|NA|NA
CASSSDRWNTEAFF
TGTGCCAGCAGTTCTGACAGATGGAACACTGAAGCTTTCTTT
>TRBV10-3|TRBJ1-1|NA|NA
CAAQQDTEAFF
TGTGCCGCGCAACAGGACACTGAAGCTTTCTTT
>TRBV30|TRBJ1-5|NA|NA
CAWSVGRGNQPQHF
TGTGCCTGGAGTGTAGGTCGGGGCAATCAGCCCCAGCATTTT
>TRBV5-4|TRBJ1-2|NA|NA
CASSRGSGYGYTF
TGTGCCAGCAGCAGGGGTTCCGGCTATGGCTACACCTTC
>TRBV28|TRBJ2-7|NA|TRBD1
CASIQDRGSYEQYF
TGTGCCAGCATCCAAGACAGGGGGTCCTACGAGCAGTACTTC
>TRBV20-1|TRBJ1-5|NA|NA
CSASSGRDQHF
TGCAGTGCTAGTTCTGGCAGGGACCAGCATTTT
>TRBV7-3|TRBJ2-2|NA|TRBD1
CASSFGTGSGELFF
TGTGCCAGCAGCTTCGGGACAGGGTCCGGGGAGCTGTTTTTT
>TRBV5-6|TRBJ2-5|NA|TRBD1
CASSLYLTGTGARETQYF
TGTGCCAGCAGCTTGTACCTTACCGGGACAGGGGCAAGAGAGACCCAGTACTTC
>TRBV7-2|TRBJ1-1|many|NA
CASKAGRDTEAFF
TGTGCCAGCAAAGCAGGGCGGGACACTGAAGCTTTCTTT
>TRBV6-1|TRBJ2-3|NA|NA
CASSPKGHKQYF
TGTGCCAGCAGTCCCAAGGGTCATAAGCAGTATTTT
>TRBV4-1|TRBJ2-1|once|NA
CASSQAHTRLGAFF
TGCGCCAGCAGCCAAGCCCATACTAGACTCGGTGCGTTCTTC
>TRBV28|TRBJ1-2|once|NA
CASSLSDGPRGGYTF
TGTGCCAGCAGTTTATCCGACGGCCCTAGGGGTGGCTACACCTTC
>TRBV30|TRBJ1-3|NA|NA
CAQRDRSSGNTIYF
TGTGCCCAACGAGACAGGAGCTCTGGAAACACCATATATTTT
>TRBV27|TRBJ1-5|NA|TRBD1
CASSAMTGFQPQHF
TGTGCCAGCAGTGCTATGACAGGGTTTCAGCCCCAGCATTTT
>TRBV7-3|TRBJ1-1|few|TRBD1
CASSPNTGADTEAFF
TGTGCCAGCAGCCCTAATACAGGGGCGGACACTGAAGCTTTCTTT
>TRBV9|TRBJ2-1|NA|NA
CASSPWGEAYNEQFF
TGTGCCAGCAGCCCATGGGGAGAGGCCTACAATGAGCAGTTCTTC
>TRBV18|TRBJ2-7|NA|TRBD2
CASSPIQTSGSSYEQYF
TGTGCCAGCTCACCGATTCAGACTAGCGGATCCTCCTACGAGCAGTACTTC
>TRBV4-2|TRBJ1-2|once|NA
CASSLSGTNYGYTF
TGTGCCAGCAGCTTATCCGGGACTAACTATGGCTACACCTTC
>TRBV27|TRBJ1-6|NA|NA
CASSSDRYNSPLHF
TGTGCCAGCAGTTCTGACAGATATAATTCACCCCTCCACTTT